The TCR beta chain under discussion was sequenced for a study of blood T cells in healthy people across ages. Germline V gives CDR1 MNHEY, CDR2 SVGAGI. V lost 5 bases, J lost 7 bases, and 6 bases stayed unmatched. This CDR3 contains 16 residues. A sample-barcoded 5' primer and a J-beta primer mix were used in a second PCR of roughly 7 to 11 cycles. Through a template-switch adaptor with 12 random nucleotides, each cDNA molecule received a tag. Every sample produced at least 2.5 million CDR3-containing paired-end reads. TCRdb used MiXCR to reprocess the 5' RACE reads, holding one entry per CDR3 protein. The sample lists some 1.4 million distinct CDR3 sequences; approximately 38% were seen once. As concerns this clonotype: The target antigen is unknown.

Whole-study findings and limits: Not knowing donor CMV status may have confounded expanded clonotype changes.

Healthy Russian Caucasian donors spanned ages about 6 to 100 years. The gene calls are TRBV6-5 and TRBJ2-2, with 14 nucleotides matching TRBD2. The source material was blood. The source of this sequence is a woman aged 18-30 years in good health. The CDR3 is CASSTGTSGSYGELFF. CDR3 nucleotide sequence: TGTGCCAGCAGTACCGGGACTAGCGGGAGCTACGGGGAGCTGTTTTTT.